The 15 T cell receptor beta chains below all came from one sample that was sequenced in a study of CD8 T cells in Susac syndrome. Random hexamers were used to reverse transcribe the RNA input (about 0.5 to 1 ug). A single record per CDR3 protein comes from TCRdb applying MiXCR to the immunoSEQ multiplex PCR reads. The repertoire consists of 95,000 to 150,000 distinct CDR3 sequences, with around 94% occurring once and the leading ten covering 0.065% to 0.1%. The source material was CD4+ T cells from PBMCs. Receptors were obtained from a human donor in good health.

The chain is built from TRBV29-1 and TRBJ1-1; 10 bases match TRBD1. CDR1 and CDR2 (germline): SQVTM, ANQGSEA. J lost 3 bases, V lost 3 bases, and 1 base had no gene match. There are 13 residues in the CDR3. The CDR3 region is CSVETGGDTEAFF. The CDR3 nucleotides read TGCAGCGTTGAGACAGGGGGCGACACTGAAGCTTTCTTT.

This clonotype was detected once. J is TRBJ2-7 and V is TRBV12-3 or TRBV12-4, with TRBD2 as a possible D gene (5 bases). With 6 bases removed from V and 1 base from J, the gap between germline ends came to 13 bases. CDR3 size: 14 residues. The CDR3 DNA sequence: TGTGCCAGCAGCGTCCCGGGGAGATCCTACGAGCAGTACTTC. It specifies CASSVPGRSYEQYF.

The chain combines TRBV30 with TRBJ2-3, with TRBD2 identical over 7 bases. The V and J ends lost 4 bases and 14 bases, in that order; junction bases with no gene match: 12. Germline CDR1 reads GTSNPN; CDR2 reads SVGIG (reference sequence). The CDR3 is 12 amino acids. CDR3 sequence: CAWKSLALGLYF. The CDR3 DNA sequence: TGTGCCTGGAAGTCACTAGCGCTTGGTTTGTATTTT.

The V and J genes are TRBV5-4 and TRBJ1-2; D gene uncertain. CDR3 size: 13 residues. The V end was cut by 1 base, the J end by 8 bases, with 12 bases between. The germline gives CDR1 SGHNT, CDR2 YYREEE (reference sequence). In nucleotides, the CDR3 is TGTGCCAGCAGCTTGTCCCAAGGTGGGGGCTACACCTTC. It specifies CASSLSQGGGYTF.

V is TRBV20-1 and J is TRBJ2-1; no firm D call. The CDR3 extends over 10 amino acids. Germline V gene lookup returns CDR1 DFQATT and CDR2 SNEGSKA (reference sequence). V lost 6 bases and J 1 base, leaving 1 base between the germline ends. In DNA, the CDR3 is TGCAGTGCATCCTACAATGAGCAGTTCTTC. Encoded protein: CSASYNEQFF.

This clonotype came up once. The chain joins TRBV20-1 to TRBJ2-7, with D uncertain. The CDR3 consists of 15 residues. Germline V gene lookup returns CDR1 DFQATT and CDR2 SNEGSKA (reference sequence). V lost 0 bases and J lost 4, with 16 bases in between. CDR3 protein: CSARDGRYLTYEQYF. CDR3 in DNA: TGCAGTGCTAGAGATGGGCGTTACCTGACTTACGAGCAGTACTTC.

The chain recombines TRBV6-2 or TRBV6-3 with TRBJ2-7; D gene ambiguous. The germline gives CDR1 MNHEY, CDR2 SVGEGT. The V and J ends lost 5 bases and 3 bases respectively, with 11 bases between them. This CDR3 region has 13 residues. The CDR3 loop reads CASSLGWIYEQYF. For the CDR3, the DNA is TGTGCCAGCAGTCTAGGGTGGATCTACGAGCAGTACTTC.

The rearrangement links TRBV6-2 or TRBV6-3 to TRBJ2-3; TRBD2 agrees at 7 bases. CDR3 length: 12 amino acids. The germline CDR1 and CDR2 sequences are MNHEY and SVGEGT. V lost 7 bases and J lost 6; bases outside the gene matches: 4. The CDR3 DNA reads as TGTGCCAGCACTCCGCGGGGGGATACGCAGTATTTT. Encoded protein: CASTPRGDTQYF.

CDR3 DNA: TGTGCCTGGGAACCGGGACAGAAAACCCAGTACTTC. It yields the protein CAWEPGQKTQYF. The chain carries TRBV30 and TRBJ2-5, with 7 bases that match TRBD1. CDR1 is GTSNPN, CDR2 SVGIG, per germline (reference sequence). The CDR3 has 12 residues. After removal of 5 bases from V and 8 bases from J, the junction contained 8 bases not matched to a gene.

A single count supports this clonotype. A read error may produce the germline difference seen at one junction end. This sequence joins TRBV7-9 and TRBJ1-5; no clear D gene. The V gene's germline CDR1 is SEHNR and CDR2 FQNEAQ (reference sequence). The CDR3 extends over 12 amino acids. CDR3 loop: CASHWDGDPLFF. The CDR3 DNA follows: TGTGCCAGCCACTGGGATGGAGACCCATTATTCTTT.

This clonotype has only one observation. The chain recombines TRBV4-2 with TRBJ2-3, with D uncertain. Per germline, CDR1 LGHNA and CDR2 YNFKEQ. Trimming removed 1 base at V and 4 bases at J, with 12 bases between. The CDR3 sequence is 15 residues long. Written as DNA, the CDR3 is TGTGCCAGCAGCCAAGTCGACGGAAGTCCAGATACGCAGTATTTT. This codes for CASSQVDGSPDTQYF.

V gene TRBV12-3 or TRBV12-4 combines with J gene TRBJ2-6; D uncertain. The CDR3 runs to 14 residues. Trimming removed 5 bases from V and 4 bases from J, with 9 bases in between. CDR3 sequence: CASSLGEGANVLTF. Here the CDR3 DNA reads TGTGCCAGCAGTCTCGGTGAGGGGGCCAACGTCCTGACTTTC.

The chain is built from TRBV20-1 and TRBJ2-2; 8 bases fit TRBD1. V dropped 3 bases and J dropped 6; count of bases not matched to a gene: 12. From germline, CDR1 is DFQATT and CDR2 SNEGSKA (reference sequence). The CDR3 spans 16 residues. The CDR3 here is CSASLSGQGPSGELFF. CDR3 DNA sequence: TGCAGTGCTAGCCTCTCCGGACAGGGCCCCTCCGGGGAGCTGTTTTTT.

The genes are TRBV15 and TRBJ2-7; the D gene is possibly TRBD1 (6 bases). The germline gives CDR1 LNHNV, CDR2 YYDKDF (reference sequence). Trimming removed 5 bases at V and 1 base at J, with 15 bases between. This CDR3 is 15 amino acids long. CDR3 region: CATSDRDTHSYEQYF. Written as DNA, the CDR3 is TGTGCCACCAGCGACCGGGACACACATTCCTACGAGCAGTACTTC.

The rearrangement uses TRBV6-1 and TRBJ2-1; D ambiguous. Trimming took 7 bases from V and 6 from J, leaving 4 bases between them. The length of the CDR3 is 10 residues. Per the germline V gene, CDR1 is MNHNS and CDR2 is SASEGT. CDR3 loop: CASNSNEQFF. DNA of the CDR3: TGTGCCAGCAATTCCAATGAGCAGTTCTTC.